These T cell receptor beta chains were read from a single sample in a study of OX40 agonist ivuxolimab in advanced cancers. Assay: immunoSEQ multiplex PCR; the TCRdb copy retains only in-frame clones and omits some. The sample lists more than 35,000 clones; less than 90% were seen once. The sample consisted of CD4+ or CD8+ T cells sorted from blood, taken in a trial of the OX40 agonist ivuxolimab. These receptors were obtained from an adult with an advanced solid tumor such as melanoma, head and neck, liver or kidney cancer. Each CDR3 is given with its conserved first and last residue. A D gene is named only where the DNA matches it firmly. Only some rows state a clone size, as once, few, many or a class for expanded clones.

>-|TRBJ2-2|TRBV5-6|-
TGTGCCAGCAGCTTAGGAAAAGCAGCCACCGGGGAGCTGTTTTTT
CASSLGKAATGELFF
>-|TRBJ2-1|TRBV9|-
TGTGCCAGCAGCGCCCCACTGGAGGACGGGGGACCCTCCTACAATGAGCAGTTCTTC
CASSAPLEDGGPSYNEQFF
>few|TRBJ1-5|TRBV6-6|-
TGTGCCAGCAGTTACTCAGGGGGAGGTCAGCCCCAGCATTTT
CASSYSGGGQPQHF
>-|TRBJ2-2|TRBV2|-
TGTGCCAGCAGTTTAAACAGAAAAGGCAACATAGGCGGGGAGCTGTTTTTT
CASSLNRKGNIGGELFF
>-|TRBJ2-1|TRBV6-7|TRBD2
TGTGCCAGCAGAGAGCGGGAGGAAGGGAGCAATGAGCAGTTCTTC
CASREREEGSNEQFF
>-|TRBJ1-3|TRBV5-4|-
TGTGCCAGCGGGGCCCGGGACGGATCTATTGGAAACACCATATATTTT
CASGARDGSIGNTIYF
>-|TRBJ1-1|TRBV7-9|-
TGTGCCAGCAGCTTCCCCGGCGTAGAAGCTTTCTTT
CASSFPGVEAFF
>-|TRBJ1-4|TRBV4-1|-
TGCGCCAGCAGCCAAGATGGAGGTTATGAAAAACTGTTTTTT
CASSQDGGYEKLFF
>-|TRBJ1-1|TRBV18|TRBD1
TGTGCCAGCTCACCACTTGGACAGGGGAACACTGAAGCTTTCTTT
CASSPLGQGNTEAFF
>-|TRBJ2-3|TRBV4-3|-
TGCGCCAGCAGCGCCTTGAAAAGGGGGGCAGATACGCAGTATTTT
CASSALKRGADTQYF
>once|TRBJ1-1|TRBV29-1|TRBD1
TGCAGCGTCACGGACAGGGGAGGTCTGAACACTGAAGCTTTCTTT
CSVTDRGGLNTEAFF
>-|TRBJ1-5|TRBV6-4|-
TGTGCCAGCAGTGGGGTTCAAGGAGTTCAGCCCCAGCATTTT
CASSGVQGVQPQHF
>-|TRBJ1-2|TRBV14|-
TGTGCCAGCAGCCAGGGGACCTATGGCTACACCTTC
CASSQGTYGYTF
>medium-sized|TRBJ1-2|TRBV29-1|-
TGCAGCGTTTATGGTATAGGCGGCAGAGCTAACTATGGCTACACCTTC
CSVYGIGGRANYGYTF
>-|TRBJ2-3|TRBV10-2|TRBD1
TGCGCCAGCTGCAGGGGGCGTGCAGATACGCAGTATTTT
CASCRGRADTQYF
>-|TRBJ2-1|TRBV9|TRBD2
TGTGCCAGCAGCGCCGGACTAGCGGGAGCCTTCTTC
CASSAGLAGAFF
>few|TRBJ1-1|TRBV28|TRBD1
TGTGCCAGCAGCTTGGACAGGATGGAAGCTTTCTTT
CASSLDRMEAFF
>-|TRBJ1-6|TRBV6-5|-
TGTGCCAGCATCCCCGTACTTTACTTT
CASIPVLYF
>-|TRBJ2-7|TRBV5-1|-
TGCGCCAGCAGCTTGGACCCCGGGACGCCCTACGAGCAGTACTTC
CASSLDPGTPYEQYF
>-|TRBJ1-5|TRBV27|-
TGTGCCAGCAGTTCCGACGGGGCGAGTCAGCCCCAGCATTTT
CASSSDGASQPQHF
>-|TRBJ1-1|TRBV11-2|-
TGTGCCAGCAGCTTAGAGAAGTTCATGAACACTGAAGCTTTCTTT
CASSLEKFMNTEAFF
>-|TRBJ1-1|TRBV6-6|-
TGTGCCAGCAGTTACTGGTCCAACACTGAAGCTTTCTTT
CASSYWSNTEAFF
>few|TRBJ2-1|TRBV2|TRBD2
TGTGCCAGCAGTCGGACTAGCGGGAGTCCCCATGAGCAGTTCTTC
CASSRTSGSPHEQFF
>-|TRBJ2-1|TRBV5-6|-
TGTGCCAGCAGCCCCCCTAACAATGAGCAGTTCTTC
CASSPPNNEQFF
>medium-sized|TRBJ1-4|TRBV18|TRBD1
TGTGCCAGCTCAAGAGCCCAGGGGGCAACTAATGAAAAACTGTTTTTT
CASSRAQGATNEKLFF
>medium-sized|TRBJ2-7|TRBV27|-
TGTGCCAGCAGTTCCATTTACTCCTACGAGCAGTACTTC
CASSSIYSYEQYF
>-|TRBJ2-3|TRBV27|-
TGTGCCAGCAGTTTGGGCAGGGCCACAGATACGCAGTATTTT
CASSLGRATDTQYF
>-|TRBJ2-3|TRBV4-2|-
TGTGCCAGCAGCCAAGAACGGGTAGGCCCAGATACGCAGTATTTT
CASSQERVGPDTQYF
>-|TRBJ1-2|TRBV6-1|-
TGTGCCAGCAGTGAAGGGACACTTGATGGCTACACCTTC
CASSEGTLDGYTF
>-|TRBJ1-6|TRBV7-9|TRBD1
TGTGCCAGCAGCTCGACAGGGAATAATTCACCCCTCCACTTT
CASSSTGNNSPLHF
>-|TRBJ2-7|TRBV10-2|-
TGCGCCAGCCTAACAAGGACCTACGAGCAGTACTTC
CASLTRTYEQYF
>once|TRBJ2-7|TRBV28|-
TGTGCCAGCAGCGACTCCTACGAGCAGTACTTC
CASSDSYEQYF
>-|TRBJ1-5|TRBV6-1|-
TGTGCCAGCAGTGAAGCGGGGTGGAACCGTGATCAGCCCCAGCATTTT
CASSEAGWNRDQPQHF
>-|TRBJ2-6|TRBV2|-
TGTGCCAGCAGTAGAGACAGTTCAACATCTGGGGCCAACGTCCTGACTTTC
CASSRDSSTSGANVLTF
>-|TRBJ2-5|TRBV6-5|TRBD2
TGTGCCAGCAAGGACGGGGGGGATCGCGGGACCCAGTACTTC
CASKDGGDRGTQYF
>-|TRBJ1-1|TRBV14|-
TGTGCCAGCAGCTACAGGGTCAAGGGGAACACTGAAGCTTTCTTT
CASSYRVKGNTEAFF
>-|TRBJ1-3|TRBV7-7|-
TGTGCCAGCAGCCCGGCGGGGGGTCCCTACTCTGGAAACACCATATATTTT
CASSPAGGPYSGNTIYF
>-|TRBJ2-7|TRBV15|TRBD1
TGTGCCACCAGCAGTCTCTTTGGACAGGTCTACGAGCAGTACTTC
CATSSLFGQVYEQYF
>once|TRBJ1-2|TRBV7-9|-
TGTGCCAGCAGCTTAGGAGTGGCCAGGTTGGGACCGGGGGGCTACACCTTC
CASSLGVARLGPGGYTF
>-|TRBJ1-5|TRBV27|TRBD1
TGTGCCAGCAGTGACAGGGTTGGCAATCAGCCCCAGCATTTT
CASSDRVGNQPQHF
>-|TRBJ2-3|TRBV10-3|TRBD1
TGTGCCATCAGCAACGGACAGGATGACACAGATACGCAGTATTTT
CAISNGQDDTDTQYF
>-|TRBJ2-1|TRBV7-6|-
TGTGCCAGCAGCTTAGCTCCAACAACCTCGAATAAATACAATGAGCAGTTCTTC
CASSLAPTTSNKYNEQFF
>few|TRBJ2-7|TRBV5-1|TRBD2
TGCGCCAGCAGCTGGACTAGCGGGAACGTCGAGCAGTACTTC
CASSWTSGNVEQYF
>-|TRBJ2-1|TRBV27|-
TGTGCCAGCAGTTTCACCCATTACAATGAGCAGTTCTTC
CASSFTHYNEQFF
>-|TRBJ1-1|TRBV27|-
TGTGCCAGCAGTTCAGGGTGGGGAGCTTTCTTT
CASSSGWGAFF
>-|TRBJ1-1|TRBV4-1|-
TGCGCCAGCAGCCCCTCCGAAATCATGAACACTGAAGCTTTCTTT
CASSPSEIMNTEAFF
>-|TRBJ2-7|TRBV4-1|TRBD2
TGCGCCAGCAGCCAAGTTGCTAGCGGGAGTTACGAGCAGTACTTC
CASSQVASGSYEQYF
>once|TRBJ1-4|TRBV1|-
TGCACCAGCAGCCAAGATCCAAGGGGCCGAAGGGAAAAACTGTTTTTT
CTSSQDPRGRREKLFF
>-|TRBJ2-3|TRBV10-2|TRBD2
TGCGCCAGCAGACCTCTGGGGGGGGATAGCACAGATACGCAGTATTTT
CASRPLGGDSTDTQYF
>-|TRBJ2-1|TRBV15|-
TGTGCCACCAGCTTCATAGGTGTTAGGGATGATGAGCAGTTCTTC
CATSFIGVRDDEQFF
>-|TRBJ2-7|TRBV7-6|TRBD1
TGTGCCAGCAGCTCAGGGACAGGCTACACCTACGAGCAGTACTTC
CASSSGTGYTYEQYF
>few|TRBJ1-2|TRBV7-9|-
TGTGCCAGCAGCTTAGAAGGAGGGGGTGGCTACACCTTC
CASSLEGGGGYTF
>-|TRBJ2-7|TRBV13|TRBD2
TGTGCCAGCAGCCCCCGGACTAGCGGGATCTCCTACGAGCAGTACTTC
CASSPRTSGISYEQYF
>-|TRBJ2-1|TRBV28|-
TGTGCCAGCAGCCCAGGGTTGGGGAGTGAGCAGTTCTTC
CASSPGLGSEQFF